This T cell receptor (beta chain) was identified during a study of blood T cell repertoires in COVID-19. Study information: There were acute and convalescent COVID-19 samples, and they came from the United States, Italy and Spain. From T cells, B-cell-depleted T cells, or PBMCs came the material, which was cDNA or gDNA.

Source study methods: How many nucleated cells were present was estimated from reference gene primer amplification. Clones were sequenced by immunoSEQ multiplex PCR, and TCRdb holds only the in-frame ones, with some missing. The V and J calls and clone size come from that table; D and trimming were worked out from the DNA. Altogether around 400,000 clones are present, over 75% being singletons, with the ten largest covering roughly 2.1%. The Seattle patients joined while their infection was active and were tracked longitudinally afterward. The CDR3 has 15 residues. Germline values: CDR1 MNHEY, CDR2 SMNVEV (reference sequence). V was clipped by 4 bases and J by 5 bases; unmatched bases: 9.

Sequenced: peripheral blood. This clonotype originated in a woman in her sixties or seventies with COVID-19, enrolled during active disease. The V call is TRBV27, the J call TRBJ1-1; 8 nucleotides agree with TRBD1. CDR3 DNA sequence: TGTGCCAGCAGTTCCTTCCAGGGGGCGCGAACTGAAGCTTTCTTT. Its protein product is CASSSFQGARTEAFF.